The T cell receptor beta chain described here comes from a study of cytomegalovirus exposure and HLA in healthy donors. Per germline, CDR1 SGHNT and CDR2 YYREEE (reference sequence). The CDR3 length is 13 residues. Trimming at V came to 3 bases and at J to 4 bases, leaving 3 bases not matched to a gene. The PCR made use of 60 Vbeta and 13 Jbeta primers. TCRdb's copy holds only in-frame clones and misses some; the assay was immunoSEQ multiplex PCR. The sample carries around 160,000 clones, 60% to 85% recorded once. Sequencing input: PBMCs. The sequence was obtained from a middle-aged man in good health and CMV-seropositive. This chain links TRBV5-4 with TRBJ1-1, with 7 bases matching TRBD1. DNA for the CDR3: TGTGCCAGCAGCTACTCAGGGGGCACTGAAGCTTTCTTT. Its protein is CASSYSGGTEAFF.